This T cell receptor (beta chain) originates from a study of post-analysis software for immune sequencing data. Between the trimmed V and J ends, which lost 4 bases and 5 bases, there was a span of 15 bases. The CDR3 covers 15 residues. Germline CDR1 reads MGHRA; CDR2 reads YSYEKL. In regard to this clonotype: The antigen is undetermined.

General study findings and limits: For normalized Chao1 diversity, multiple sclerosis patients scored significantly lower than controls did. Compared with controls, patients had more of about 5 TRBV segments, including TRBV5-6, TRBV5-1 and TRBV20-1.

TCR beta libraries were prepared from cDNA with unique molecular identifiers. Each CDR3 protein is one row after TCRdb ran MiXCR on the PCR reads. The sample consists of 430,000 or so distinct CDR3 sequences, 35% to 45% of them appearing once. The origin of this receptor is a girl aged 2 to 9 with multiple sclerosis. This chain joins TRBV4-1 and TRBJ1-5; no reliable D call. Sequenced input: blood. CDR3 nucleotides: TGCGCCAGCAGCCTCGTAGTAGCGGACTATCAGCCCCAGCATTTT. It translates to CASSLVVADYQPQHF.